Detailed here is one TCR beta chain. Its cognate antigen is unknown. Repertoires were generated with immunoSEQ multiplex PCR, while TCRdb's copy carries only in-frame clones and drops some. The sample lists approximately 1.9 million clones; about 93% were seen once. J lost 12 bases, V lost 7 bases, and 10 bases had no gene match. CDR1 is SQVTM, CDR2 ANQGSEA, per germline. This CDR3 is 12 amino acids long. Naivety among CD8 cells was defined by CD45RO negativity and positive CCR7 selection, thereby excluding terminally differentiated effector memory CD45RA+ cells. The source of the sample is a study of shared clonotypes between healthy human individuals. Study results and caveats: Rarefaction exposed incomplete sorted-subset sequencing despite large depth. Larger estimated richness was generally seen in naive subsets than in memory subsets. Clonotype sharing across a few donors was observed for around 5.1% of naive CD4 clonotypes. Among donors, the sharing of clonotypes was expected to be influenced by sequencing depth.

The sequence was collected from a man aged 18 to 30 in good health. Some clones in this sample may be carry-over from other donors' samples. V gene TRBV29-1 combines with J gene TRBJ2-1; TRBD1 agrees at 9 bases. Sequencing input: naive CD8+ T cells from PBMCs. CDR3 sequence: CSGKGQGTSQFF. The CDR3 DNA reads as TGCAGCGGGAAGGGACAGGGCACTTCGCAGTTCTTC.